Listed below are T cell receptor beta chains from one sample, sequenced in a study of response to subunit inactivated influenza vaccine. TCRdb redid the calling of the RT-PCR reads with MiXCR, one entry per CDR3 protein. The table records a few hundred thousand distinct CDR3 sequences, less than 15% of them present only once. Material: PBMCs from blood, obtained 11 to 12 days after vaccination. The receptors here all came from a man between 45 and 60 years old who received an inactivated influenza vaccine. CDR3s include the opening cysteine and the closing phenylalanine or tryptophan. The D gene is left open where the match is weak. Part of the rows lack a size; the others show once, few, many or a class for expanded clones.

TRBJ1-2 - TRBV7-9 - TGTGCCAGCAGCCCCCACCCTAAGGGAAACTATGGCTACACCTTC CASSPHPKGNYGYTF
TRBJ2-7 - TRBV20-1 TRBD1 TGCAGTGCCAATGGACAGGGGGTATCCTACGAGCAGTACTTC CSANGQGVSYEQYF
TRBJ2-1 few TRBV6-1 - TGTGCCAGCAGTGAGGGGTTGGACGGCAATGAGCAGTTCTTC CASSEGLDGNEQFF
TRBJ2-7 - TRBV10-3 - TGTGCCACTGAGGGACTTTTGTCCTACGAGCAGTACTTC CATEGLLSYEQYF
TRBJ2-7 - TRBV28 - TGTGCCAGCAGTTTATCACCGAAGAGGGAGCAGTACTTC CASSLSPKREQYF
TRBJ2-6 few TRBV5-1 - TGCGCCAGCAGCCCTGGACTATTGGGCTCTGGGGCCAACGTCCTGACTTTC CASSPGLLGSGANVLTF
TRBJ1-2 few TRBV10-1 TRBD1 TGCGCCTCCAAGTCGGGACAGAACTATGGCTACACCTTC CASKSGQNYGYTF
TRBJ2-5 - TRBV5-1 - TGCGCCAGCAGCTTGGGGGGGATCCCAGAGACCCAGTACTTC CASSLGGIPETQYF
TRBJ1-1 once TRBV18 - TGTGCCAGCTCAGAGACGAGGGGGGGGACTGAAGCTTTCTTT CASSETRGGTEAFF
TRBJ2-1 few TRBV5-4 - TGTGCCAGCAGCCTCCCGGGGGACATGCAGTTCTTC CASSLPGDMQFF
TRBJ2-1 few TRBV9 - TGTGCCAGCAGCGTAGGCGTCGGCATCTACAATGAGCAGTTCTTC CASSVGVGIYNEQFF
TRBJ2-3 few TRBV12-3/TRBV12-4 - TGTGCCAGCAGCCTATTCGTGGATACGCAGTATTTT CASSLFVDTQYF
TRBJ2-1 few TRBV18 - TGTGCCAGCTCACCAATTTCGTCTAGCCTCGGGAATGAGCAGTTCTTC CASSPISSSLGNEQFF
TRBJ2-4 few TRBV12-3/TRBV12-4 - TGTGCCAGCAGTTTGGAGGGAAACATTCAGTACTTC CASSLEGNIQYF
TRBJ2-3 - TRBV4-3 TRBD2 TGCGCCAGCAGCCAAACCCTAGCGGGGGGCACAGATACGCAGTATTTT CASSQTLAGGTDTQYF
TRBJ2-2 few TRBV6-5 - TGTGCCAGCAGTTTACAGCACCCGAACACCGGGGAGCTGTTTTTT CASSLQHPNTGELFF
TRBJ2-2 few TRBV11-2 TRBD2 TGTGCCAGCAGCTTGCCCCTGACTAGCGGGGGGGTGAACACCGGGGAGCTGTTTTTT CASSLPLTSGGVNTGELFF
TRBJ1-2 many TRBV5-6 - TGTGCCAGCAGCCGGGGCGAGGGGGTAACGGGGGGCTACACCTTC CASSRGEGVTGGYTF
TRBJ2-2 - TRBV10-3 TRBD2 TGTGCCATCAGTGAGTCGACTAGCGGGAGGTCTGGCGGGGAGCTGTTTTTT CAISESTSGRSGGELFF
TRBJ2-3 - TRBV3-1 TRBD2 TGTGCCAGCAGCCAAGTTTATAAGCGGGGGGCCGCATTAGGCACAGATACGCAGTATTTT CASSQVYKRGAALGTDTQYF
TRBJ2-1 once TRBV28 - TGTGCCAGCACGGGACAACACTACAATGAGCAGTTCTTC CASTGQHYNEQFF
TRBJ2-1 few TRBV19 - TGTGCCAGTACTATCGGCAGGGATTCCTACAATGAGCAGTTCTTC CASTIGRDSYNEQFF
TRBJ2-5 few TRBV7-3 - TGTGCCAGCAGCTTAACGGGGGGAGGTCAAGAGACCCAGTACTTC CASSLTGGGQETQYF
TRBJ1-4 many TRBV7-2 - TGTGCCAGCAGCTTGGGAGGGTTGGGGGAAAAACTGTTTTTT CASSLGGLGEKLFF
TRBJ2-2 many TRBV6-1 TRBD2 TGTGCCAGCAGGGGACTAGCGGGGACCGGGGAGCTGTTTTTT CASRGLAGTGELFF
TRBJ1-2 - TRBV20-1 - TGCAGTGCTAGAGATTTTTCAGGGAGGGGCCACTATGGCTACACCTTC CSARDFSGRGHYGYTF
TRBJ2-7 - TRBV7-6 - TGTGCCAGCAGCTTATCTAGCAGCGGTTACGAGCAGTACTTC CASSLSSSGYEQYF
TRBJ2-1 - TRBV12-5 - TGTGCTAGTGGTTTGCTGGGTGGCGCATACAATGAGCAGTTCTTC CASGLLGGAYNEQFF
TRBJ1-1 few TRBV7-7 - TGTGCTAGCAGCTTTGTACGGAGGGGAGCTGAAGCTTTCTTT CASSFVRRGAEAFF
TRBJ1-1 few TRBV20-1 - TGCAGGGGTACAGACGTTTTGAACACTGAAGCTTTCTTT CRGTDVLNTEAFF
TRBJ2-7 few TRBV5-6 TRBD2 TGTGCCAGCAGCACTAGCGGGAGCAGCTTCGAGCAGTACTTC CASSTSGSSFEQYF
TRBJ1-2 few TRBV4-1 - TGCGCCAGCAGCACAAGCCGTGGTCCCTCGAGATATGGCTACACCTTC CASSTSRGPSRYGYTF
TRBJ1-6 few TRBV28 - TGTGCCAGCAGTTTGGCGGGGGTGGATAATTCACCCCTCCACTTT CASSLAGVDNSPLHF
TRBJ2-7 - TRBV12-3/TRBV12-4 - TGTGCCAGCAGTTATGGGCGGGCAGGGAATTCCTACGAGCAGTACTTC CASSYGRAGNSYEQYF
TRBJ2-5 - TRBV12-3/TRBV12-4 TRBD1 TGTGCCAGCAGTTTAACAGGGGGACGACAAGAGACCCAGTACTTC CASSLTGGRQETQYF
TRBJ2-7 many TRBV12-3/TRBV12-4 TRBD2 TGTGCCAGCACGTCCGGGACTAGCGGGGGCGAGCAGTACTTC CASTSGTSGGEQYF
TRBJ1-6 few TRBV27 - TGTGCCAGCAGCCTAGAGATGGCGGGGAATTCACCCCTCCACTTT CASSLEMAGNSPLHF
TRBJ2-3 few TRBV20-1 - TGCAGTGCTAGGCCAGCGGGTATAACAGATACGCAGTATTTT CSARPAGITDTQYF
TRBJ1-6 - TRBV6-5 - TGTGCCAGCAGTTACTCGACGCCGAGAGATAATTCACCCCTCCACTTT CASSYSTPRDNSPLHF
TRBJ2-4 few TRBV5-1 - TGCGCCAGCAGCTTGGGAGGGGAGGACATTCAGTACTTC CASSLGGEDIQYF
TRBJ1-1 few TRBV9 TRBD1 TGTGCCAGCAGCGTAACCGGGACAGATGAAGCTTTCTTT CASSVTGTDEAFF
TRBJ2-1 many TRBV5-1 TRBD2 TGCGCCAGCAGCTTGTTGACTAGCGGGAGGGCGAATGAGCAGTTCTTC CASSLLTSGRANEQFF
TRBJ1-2 - TRBV12-3/TRBV12-4 TRBD1 TGTGCCAGCAGCCTGGGACAGGCATTGGGCTACACCTTC CASSLGQALGYTF
TRBJ2-1 - TRBV7-9 - TGTGCCAGCAGCTTAGGCGAGGCAGCGCGGCAGTTCTTC CASSLGEAARQFF
TRBJ2-1 many TRBV4-2 - TGTGCCAGCAGCCAAGATTTGTCCCTCAATGAGCAGTTCTTC CASSQDLSLNEQFF
TRBJ2-5 few TRBV4-1 - TGCGCCAGCAGCCAAGCTCCCAGTTCACAAGAGACCCAGTACTTC CASSQAPSSQETQYF
TRBJ2-3 few TRBV4-2 - TGTGCCAGCAGCCAAGAAAGAATCACAGATACGCAGTATTTT CASSQERITDTQYF
TRBJ2-2 - TRBV6-1 TRBD2 TGTGCCAGCAGATCTGGACTAGCGAGCACCGGGGAGCTGTTTTTT CASRSGLASTGELFF
TRBJ2-7 few TRBV5-1 TRBD1 TGCGCCAGCAGCGTGGACAGGGGGGCCCCCTACGAGCAGTACTTC CASSVDRGAPYEQYF
TRBJ2-7 - TRBV20-1 TRBD2 TGCAGTGCCGGGACTAGCGGGAGGGGGAATACGGGCGAGCAGTACTTC CSAGTSGRGNTGEQYF
TRBJ2-4 - TRBV12-3/TRBV12-4 - TGTGCCAGCAGTTTAGGTCTAGTGGCCATACTAGCCAAAAACATTCAGTACTTC CASSLGLVAILAKNIQYF
TRBJ2-2 few TRBV29-1 TRBD1 TGCAGCGCAACCCTCAGGGCAGGGGGCCTCGCCGGGGAGCTGTTTTTT CSATLRAGGLAGELFF
TRBJ2-3 - TRBV9 - TGTGCCAGCAGCTTTAGTAGCGGTACTGGGGGGGATACGCAGTATTTT CASSFSSGTGGDTQYF
TRBJ2-1 - TRBV5-1 TRBD1 TGCGCCAGCAGCGTAGACAGGGGAATGGAGCAGTTCTTC CASSVDRGMEQFF
TRBJ2-1 few TRBV3-1 - TGTGCCAGCAGCCAAGACCAGCGGAGGCCCTACAATGAGCAGTTCTTC CASSQDQRRPYNEQFF